This TCR beta chain was captured by sequencing in a study of monozygotic twins with inflammatory bowel disease. Study conclusions and caveats: Distinguishing T cell subtypes was not possible. IBD patients exhibited fewer clonotypes shared with other individuals than healthy twins, particularly with disease activity.

Eight separate reactions per sample served to make cDNA. For both chains, the TCRalpha and TCRbeta cDNA went through two nested PCRs of about 17 and 10 cycles. TCRdb re-called the 5' RACE reads and shows each CDR3 protein once, DNA omitted. The repertoire table contains tens of thousands of distinct CDR3 sequences. About this clonotype: Its antigen is not known.

Germline values: CDR1 MNHEY, CDR2 SVGAGI. The CDR3 has 12 amino acids. The receptor's source is a human donor with ulcerative colitis or Crohn's disease, or a healthy co-twin of an affected twin (not recorded which). The chain is built from TRBV6-5 and TRBJ1-1; TCRdb gives TRBD1 as the D gene, but with no DNA this cannot be confirmed. Sequencing input: blood. The CDR3 protein is CAVGTGNTEAFF.